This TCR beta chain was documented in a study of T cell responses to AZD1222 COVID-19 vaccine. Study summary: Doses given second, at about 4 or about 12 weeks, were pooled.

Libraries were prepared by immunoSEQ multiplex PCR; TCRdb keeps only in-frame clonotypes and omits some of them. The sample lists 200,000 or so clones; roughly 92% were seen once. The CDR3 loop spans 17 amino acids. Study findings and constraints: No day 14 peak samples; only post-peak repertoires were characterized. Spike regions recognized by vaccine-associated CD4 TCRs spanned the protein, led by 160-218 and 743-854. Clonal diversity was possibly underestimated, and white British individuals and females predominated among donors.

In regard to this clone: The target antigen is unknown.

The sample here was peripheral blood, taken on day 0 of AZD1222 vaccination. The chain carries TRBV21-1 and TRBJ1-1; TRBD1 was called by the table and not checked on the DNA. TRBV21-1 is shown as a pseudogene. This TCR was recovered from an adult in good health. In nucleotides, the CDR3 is TGTGCCAGCAGCAAAGGTCGCACACAGGGCTCTCCGACTGAAGCTTTCTTT. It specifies CASSKGRTQGSPTEAFF.